These 20 T cell receptor beta chains came from one sample sequenced in a study of T-cell memory formation after mild COVID-19. MiXCR was run by TCRdb on the 5' RACE reads, yielding one entry per CDR3 protein. The data show 470,000 or so distinct CDR3 sequences, around 20% seen once. Sequences were obtained from PBMCs or a T cell subset sorted from them (not recorded which). The receptor set was obtained from an adult woman who had mild COVID-19 (a few samples of this study predate the infection). Cell type and time point are not known.

This clonotype was seen a handful of times. The V gene is TRBV12-5, the J gene TRBJ2-3, with 13 positions matching TRBD2. With 1 base clipped from V and 4 bases from J, the junction kept 5 bases outside the gene matches. The CDR3 loop spans 17 amino acids. Germline V gene data show CDR1 as LGHNT and CDR2 as FRNRAP. The CDR3 coding sequence is TGTGCTAGTGGTTTGGCAACTAGCGGGGGGGCCGCAGATACGCAGTATTTT. This translates into CASGLATSGGAADTQYF.

The chain has TRBV9 and TRBJ2-1; D may match TRBD1 or TRBD2 (5 bases each). This CDR3 comprises 18 residues. CDR1 SGDLS and CDR2 YYNGEE come from the germline V gene. Trimming removed 2 bases at V and 2 bases at J, with 20 bases between. CDR3 nucleotides: TGTGCCAGCAGCGTCCCTCGCGACGGGGCGGTGACCTACAATGAGCAGTTCTTC. This codes for CASSVPRDGAVTYNEQFF.

The chain has TRBV7-9 and TRBJ2-5; D not certain. Germline values: CDR1 SEHNR, CDR2 FQNEAQ (reference sequence). The V end lost 1 base, the J end lost 3 bases, and 12 bases lay between the germline ends. The CDR3 loop spans 15 amino acids. DNA for the CDR3: TGTGCCAGCAGCTTAGTGCCCGGACGTGAAGAGACCCAGTACTTC. As protein: CASSLVPGREETQYF.

This chain connects TRBV20-1 to TRBJ1-4; 7 nucleotides align to TRBD1. V shed 0 bases and J 7 bases; nucleotides not matched to a gene: 8. Germline assignment: CDR1 DFQATT and CDR2 SNEGSKA (reference sequence). There are 15 residues in the CDR3. The CDR3 is CSARDSEGAGEKLFF. CDR3 in DNA: TGCAGTGCTAGAGATAGCGAGGGGGCGGGTGAAAAACTGTTTTTT.

The gene calls are TRBV20-1 and TRBJ1-2, with 12 positions matching TRBD1. CDR1 and CDR2 from the germline V gene are DFQATT and SNEGSKA (reference sequence). The CDR3 is 17 amino acids. Germline trimming cut 2 bases from V and 1 base from J; bases unmatched to any gene: 8. CDR3: CSARLRDRGLGNYGYTF. CDR3 coding DNA: TGCAGTGCTAGACTCCGGGACAGGGGGCTAGGTAACTATGGCTACACCTTC.

The chain is built from TRBV11-2 and TRBJ1-4; D remains ambiguous. CDR3 length equals 16 residues. Per the germline V gene, CDR1 is SGHAT and CDR2 is FQNNGV. The germline V and J ends were trimmed by 0 bases and 0 bases, with 8 bases remaining between them. The CDR3 region is CASSLEGIATNEKLFF. For the CDR3, the DNA is TGTGCCAGCAGCTTAGAGGGGATCGCAACTAATGAAAAACTGTTTTTT.

This clonotype came up a few times. The chain couples TRBV7-3 to TRBJ2-7; D is uncertain. CDR1 and CDR2 (germline): SGHTA, FQGTGA. The CDR3 totals 13 residues. V was clipped by 2 bases and J by 1 base, with 6 bases between them. CDR3 DNA sequence: TGTGCCAGCAGCTTATTGGGTTCCTACGAGCAGTACTTC. It is translated as CASSLLGSYEQYF.

The gene calls are TRBV6-5 and TRBJ1-1; D uncertain. The CDR3 has 13 residues. Germline assignment: CDR1 MNHEY and CDR2 SVGAGI. V was trimmed by 5 bases and J by 1 base, leaving 8 bases between them. This CDR3 is CASSADGNTEAFF. CDR3 nucleotide sequence: TGTGCCAGCAGTGCGGACGGGAACACTGAAGCTTTCTTT.

This chain joins TRBV6-2 or TRBV6-3 and TRBJ1-2; possibly TRBD1 for D (6 bases). Germline CDR1 reads MNHEY; CDR2 reads SVGEGT. CDR3 length: 14 amino acids. V lost 2 bases, J lost 8 bases, and 15 bases lay in between. The CDR3 is CASSYQGRTPGYTF. DNA for the CDR3: TGTGCCAGCAGTTACCAGGGGCGTACCCCCGGCTACACCTTC.

This chain joins TRBV30 and TRBJ1-1; D ambiguous. Trimming removed 3 bases from V and 1 base from J, with 9 bases in between. The germline CDR1 and CDR2 sequences are GTSNPN and SVGIG (reference sequence). The length of the CDR3 is 13 residues. As DNA, the CDR3 is TGTGCCTGGAGACGGCAGAGGAACACTGAAGCTTTCTTT. This gives the protein CAWRRQRNTEAFF.

The chain carries TRBV7-9 and TRBJ2-3, with a tentative D call TRBD2 (5 bases). This CDR3 is 13 amino acids long. Trimming stripped 3 bases from V and 4 bases from J, with 8 bases between. Germline V lookup: CDR1 SEHNR, CDR2 FQNEAQ (reference sequence). The CDR3 DNA is TGTGCCAGCAGCTTCCGGGATCCAGATACGCAGTATTTT. The encoded protein is CASSFRDPDTQYF.

The chain is built from TRBV6-5 and TRBJ1-1; D unresolved. The ends were cut back, 5 bases at V and 0 bases at J, with 7 bases in the middle. The length of the CDR3 is 13 residues. The germline gives CDR1 MNHEY, CDR2 SVGAGI. The CDR3 nucleotides are TGTGCCAGCAGTCGCTCCGTGAACACTGAAGCTTTCTTT. Its translation: CASSRSVNTEAFF.

This clonotype has only a few counts. This chain joins TRBV3-1 and TRBJ1-5; D is undetermined. Germline values: CDR1 LGHDT, CDR2 YNNKEL (reference sequence). Trimming removed 3 bases at V and 5 bases at J, with 5 bases between. This CDR3 has 12 residues. CDR3 sequence reads: CASSHGDQPQHF. The CDR3 region has the DNA TGTGCCAGCAGCCACGGGGATCAGCCCCAGCATTTT. The whole variable domain, remainder taken from reference TRBV3-1 and TRBJ1-5, is DTAVSQTPKYLVTQMGNDKSIKCEQNLGHDTMYWYKQDSKKFLKIMFSYNNKELIINETVPNRFSPKSPDKAHLNLHINSLELGDSAVYFCASSHGDQPQHFGDGTRLSIL.

This clonotype showed up just a few times. The V call is TRBV12-3 or TRBV12-4, the J call TRBJ1-2, with TRBD1 matching over 10 bases. V was pared by 5 bases and J by 7 bases, with 13 bases of the junction left unmatched. CDR3 length: 16 residues. The CDR3 spells CASSIPSTGGIGGYTF. DNA of the CDR3: TGTGCCAGCAGTATCCCGTCGACAGGGGGCATTGGTGGCTACACCTTC.

The rearrangement joins TRBV4-1 to TRBJ1-4; no reliable D call. Germline V gives CDR1 MGHRA, CDR2 YSYEKL. Trimming cost V 1 base and J 8 bases, with 8 bases left between them. The CDR3 is 13 amino acids. The CDR3 coding sequence is TGCGCCAGCAGCCAAGTTTCGGGAGAAAAACTGTTTTTT. It specifies CASSQVSGEKLFF.

This clonotype has at least ten counts. The J gene is TRBJ2-1, the V gene TRBV29-1; D is tentatively TRBD1 or TRBD2 (5 bases each). Trimming removed 5 bases at V and 15 bases at J, with 14 bases between. The CDR3 is 10 amino acids. Germline values: CDR1 SQVTM, CDR2 ANQGSEA. The CDR3 is CSVWSGTPFF. The CDR3 region has the DNA TGCAGCGTTTGGTCCGGGACCCCGTTCTTC.

The chain recombines TRBV12-3 or TRBV12-4 with TRBJ2-3; 9 nucleotides match TRBD2. There are 16 residues in the CDR3. J was trimmed by 4 bases and V by 4 bases; bases with no gene match: 9. The CDR3 loop reads CASSSRNSGSADTQYF. CDR3 bases: TGTGCCAGCAGTTCCCGTAATAGCGGGAGCGCAGATACGCAGTATTTT.

This sequence joins TRBV7-8 and TRBJ2-3; possible D gene TRBD2, 5 bases. This CDR3 has 15 amino acids. Trimming stripped 5 bases from V and 2 bases from J, with 14 bases between. Germline values: CDR1 SGHVS, CDR2 FQNEAQ. The CDR3 loop is CASSGGEYNTDTQYF. The CDR3 DNA reads as TGTGCCAGCAGCGGAGGAGAGTATAACACAGATACGCAGTATTTT.

This chain joins TRBV4-3 and TRBJ2-3; 7 bases line up with TRBD2. The CDR3 consists of 15 residues. The germline V gene has CDR1 LGHNA and CDR2 YSLEER. The junction had 3 bases not matched to a gene; V was cut back by 0 bases and J by 3 bases. The CDR3 DNA is TGCGCCAGCAGCCAAGATACGGGAGGTACAGATACGCAGTATTTT. The encoded protein is CASSQDTGGTDTQYF.

The chain has TRBV5-6 and TRBJ2-1; D remains ambiguous. Looked up from germline, CDR1 is SGHDT and CDR2 is YYEEEE. There are 16 residues in the CDR3. V was trimmed by 4 bases and J by 0 bases, leaving 14 bases between them. DNA of the CDR3: TGTGCCAGCAGCGGCGGCGACGGCAGCTCCTACAATGAGCAGTTCTTC. Its translation is CASSGGDGSSYNEQFF.